The clone carrying this TCR beta chain occurred once. Its antigen is undetermined. The donors (healthy individuals) were bone marrow donors. Likely unrecorded immune exposures existed in these nominally healthy donors. The data were taken from a study of cytomegalovirus exposure and HLA in healthy donors. With 60 Vbeta and 13 Jbeta primers, the PCR was carried out. Generated by immunoSEQ multiplex PCR, the TCRdb table keeps only in-frame clones and is missing some. Among more than 130,000 clones listed, roughly 73% were seen once. Study findings and constraints: Earlier analysis looked at TCR beta V segments, and most were productive about 90% or about 30% of the time. Reports indicated that the classifier achieved high specificity and sensitivity in diagnosing cytomegalovirus status.

Unmatched junction bases numbered 8, after V lost 6 bases and J lost 5 bases. The CDR3 sequence is 15 residues long. CDR1 is LNHDA, CDR2 SQIVND, per germline (reference sequence). The source is a human donor in good health. The chain couples TRBV19 to TRBJ2-5; 11 nucleotides match TRBD2. The sample was PBMCs. The CDR3 reads CASSGTSGAVETQYF. In DNA form, the CDR3 reads TGTGCCAGTAGCGGGACTAGCGGAGCGGTGGAGACCCAGTACTTC.